One T cell receptor beta chain is described in this entry. Its antigen specificity is not known. No much larger clonotype is one base removed from it; base qualities were not supplied. The data stem from a study of control samples from healthy donors and cancer patients (TCRdb year 2020). The germline V gene encodes CDR1 LGHNA and CDR2 YSLEER. Reading from cysteine to phenylalanine, the CDR3 counts 13 amino acids. Of the read, only the CDR3 DNA is kept; its 39 bases are in frame from base 1. V is cut by 1 base and J by 3 bases, and the space between the germline ends is 3 bases. The method was the immunoSEQ multiplex PCR assay. TCRdb obtained this table from immuneACCESS and retained in-frame rearrangements with V and J assigned. These tables miss some clones; where compared with another copy, unresolved V genes account for less than half of the shortfall, and the remainder is unexplained. A total of about 100,000 clones appear in this sample, over 75% of them only once. The ten largest clones take up under 20% of the sample.

Sequenced input: blood. The sequence came from a woman aged 50 to 60 in good health. This chain is built from TRBV4-3 and TRBJ2-2; a confident D gene designation cannot be given. The DNA is as follows: TGCGCCAGCAGCCAAGGGTACACCGGGGAGCTGTTTTTT. This codes for CASSQGYTGELFF.